The entry below gives a single T cell receptor (beta chain) sequence along with its context. As yet, its antigen is unknown. This sample was included in a study of cytomegalovirus exposure and HLA in healthy donors. A multiplex PCR was run with 60 Vbeta primers and 13 Jbeta primers. Method: immunoSEQ multiplex PCR; TCRdb's copy keeps in-frame clones and lacks some. The sample contains about 160,000 clones, around 84% of which appear only once. Those who donated were healthy bone marrow donors. Broader study findings: Analysis was performed later, and it showed HLA-associated TCR beta chains to be more clonally expanded than equally common others. Apparent HLA restriction characterized most CMV-associated TCR beta chains in a later analysis. Highly shared variants forming one cluster were likely a sequencing artifact.

The sequenced material came from PBMCs. This clonotype originated in a male donor in good health and CMV-seropositive.

CDR3 residues: CASSFGERYGYTF. The CDR3 DNA reads as TGCGCCAGCAGCTTTGGGGAGCGCTATGGCTACACCTTC. This chain joins TRBV5-1 and TRBJ1-2; D unclear. This CDR3 has 13 amino acids. Per germline, CDR1 SGHRS and CDR2 YFSETQ. Trimming removed 2 bases at V and 4 bases at J, with 9 bases between. The full variable domain, in which reference TRBV5-1 and TRBJ1-2 provide the parts outside the CDR3, is KAGVTQTPRYLIKTRGQQVTLSCSPISGHRSVSWYQQTPGQGLQFLFEYFSETQRNKGNFPGRFSGRQFSNSRSEMNVSTLELGDSALYLCASSFGERYGYTFGSGTRLTVV.